This T cell receptor beta chain is drawn from a study of blood T cell repertoires in COVID-19. Study-wide context: Nucleic acid was either cDNA or gDNA, and it came from T cells, B-cell-depleted T cells, or PBMCs.

This table comes from immunoSEQ multiplex PCR, and its TCRdb copy is limited to in-frame clones, with some not included. The sample holds tens of thousands of clones, over 85% seen once. CDR3 length: 16 residues. Germline CDR1 reads ENHRY; CDR2 reads SYGVKD. Remarks on this clone: One end of the junction fails to match germline, which may point to a read error.

This TCR derives from a middle-aged man with acute or convalescent COVID-19. The chain employs TRBV10-3 and TRBJ2-7, with 7 bases that match TRBD1. The sequenced sample was peripheral blood. The CDR3 protein is CAISKSTGTDSYEQYF. For the CDR3, the DNA is TGTGCCATCAGTAAGTCTACCGGGACAGATTCCTACGAGCAGTACTTC.